This T cell receptor beta chain was obtained from a study of OX40 agonist ivuxolimab in advanced cancers. Whole-study results and caveats: Fewer expanded clones were found on average in CD4+ than in CD8+ T cells.

The assay was immunoSEQ multiplex PCR, and TCRdb's table has in-frame clones only and misses some. This sample yields roughly 71,000 clones, of which roughly nine tenths are seen a single time; about 15% belongs to the top ten. Germline CDR1 MNHNY, CDR2 SVGAGI (reference sequence). The CDR3 loop spans 14 amino acids. V lost 0 bases and J 8 bases, leaving 13 bases between the germline ends. People who had autoimmune disease history or systemic immunosuppression were excluded. A remark on this clone: Antigen specificity is unknown.

The sequences come from CD4+ or CD8+ T cells sorted from blood, collected in a trial of the OX40 agonist ivuxolimab. The sequence was obtained from an adult with an advanced solid tumor such as melanoma, head and neck, liver or kidney cancer. The J gene is TRBJ1-2, the V gene TRBV6-6; D might be TRBD1 (6 bases). The DNA for the CDR3 is TGTGCCAGCAGTTACTCAGCAGGGGACCGCGGCTACACCTTC. As protein: CASSYSAGDRGYTF.